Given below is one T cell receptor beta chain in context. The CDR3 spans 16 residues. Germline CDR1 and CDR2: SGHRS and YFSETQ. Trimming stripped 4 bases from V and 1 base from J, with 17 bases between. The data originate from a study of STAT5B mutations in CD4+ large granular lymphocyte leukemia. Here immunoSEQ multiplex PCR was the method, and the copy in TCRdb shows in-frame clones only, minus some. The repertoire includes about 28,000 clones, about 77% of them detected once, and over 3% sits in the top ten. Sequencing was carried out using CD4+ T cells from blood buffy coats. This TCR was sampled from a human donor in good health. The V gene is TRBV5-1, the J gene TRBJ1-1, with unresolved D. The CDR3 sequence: CASSPNSHGSNTEAFF. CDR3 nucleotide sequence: TGCGCCAGCAGCCCCAATAGTCACGGCTCGAACACTGAAGCTTTCTTT. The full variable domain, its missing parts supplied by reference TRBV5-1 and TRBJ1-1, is KAGVTQTPRYLIKTRGQQVTLSCSPISGHRSVSWYQQTPGQGLQFLFEYFSETQRNKGNFPGRFSGRQFSNSRSEMNVSTLELGDSALYLCASSPNSHGSNTEAFFGQGTRLTVV.